This T cell receptor beta chain was recovered during a study of regulatory T cells in long-lasting Graves disease. The time point: newly diagnosed GD, antithyroid drugs for less than 3 months. PBMCs provided the RNA from which the TCR library was made. This CDR3 comprises 14 residues. Germline CDR1 and CDR2: DFQATT and SNEGSKA (reference sequence). V was shortened by 1 base and J by 0 bases, with 9 bases between the two germline ends. In building TCR beta libraries, iRepertoire HTBI primers were used together with Arm-PCR of CDR3 regions. MiXCR, run by TCRdb on the multiplex PCR reads, gives a single entry per CDR3 protein. This table has 440,000 or so distinct CDR3 sequences, roughly 15% appearing once. The sample was also linked to a second study, of T cells in Graves' hyperthyroidism and ophthalmopathy.

V and J are TRBV20-1 and TRBJ1-1; no clear D. The TCR comes from a woman between 25 and 40 years old with Graves disease. The sequenced sample was peripheral blood mononuclear cells (PBMCs), obtained at new diagnosis, from a patient treated with antithyroid drugs. The CDR3 nucleotides read TGCAGTGCTAGAGGAGGGTGGGTGAACACTGAAGCTTTCTTT. Translation gives CSARGGWVNTEAFF.